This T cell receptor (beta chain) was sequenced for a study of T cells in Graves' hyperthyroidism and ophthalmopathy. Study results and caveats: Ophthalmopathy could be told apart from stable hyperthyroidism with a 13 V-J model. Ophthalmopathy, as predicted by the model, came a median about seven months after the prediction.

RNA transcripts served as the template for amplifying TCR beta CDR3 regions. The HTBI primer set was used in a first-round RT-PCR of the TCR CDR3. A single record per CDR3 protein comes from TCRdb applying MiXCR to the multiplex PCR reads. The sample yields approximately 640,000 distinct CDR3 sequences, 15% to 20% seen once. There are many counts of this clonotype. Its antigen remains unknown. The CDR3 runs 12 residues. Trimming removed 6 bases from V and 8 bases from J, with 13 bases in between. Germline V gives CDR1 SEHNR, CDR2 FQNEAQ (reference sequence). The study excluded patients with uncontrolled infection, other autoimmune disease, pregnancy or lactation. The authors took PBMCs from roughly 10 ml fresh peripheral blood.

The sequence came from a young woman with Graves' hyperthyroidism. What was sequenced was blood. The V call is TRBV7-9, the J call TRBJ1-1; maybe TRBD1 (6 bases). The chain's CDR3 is CASRRRGGEAFF. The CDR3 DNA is TGTGCCAGCAGACGGAGGGGGGGGGAAGCTTTCTTT.